This TCR beta chain was recovered during a study of PD-1 blockade in classical Hodgkin lymphoma. Findings of the study overall: Why the repertoires differ is still unclear, perhaps disease activity or prior therapy.

CDR3 length equals 14 residues. CDR1 is PRHDT and CDR2 is FYEKMQ in the germline V gene (reference sequence). The ends were cut back, 7 bases at V and 0 bases at J, with 12 bases in the middle. In regard to this clone: The antigen is unknown.

Time point given: newly diagnosed, previously untreated cHL patient sample. By magnetic negative selection, CD8+ T cells were isolated from the thawed PBMCs. The assay was immunoSEQ multiplex PCR, and TCRdb's table has in-frame clones only and misses some. The table includes approximately 9,000 clones, around 84% detected once. The sequencing input was CD8+ T cells from blood. This TCR derives from a human donor with classical Hodgkin lymphoma. J is TRBJ2-5 and V is TRBV13; no clear D gene. The CDR3 nucleotides read TGTGCCAGCACGATCGGACGGGACCAAGAGACCCAGTACTTC. Encoded protein: CASTIGRDQETQYF. Full variable domain (remainder filled in from reference TRBV13 and TRBJ2-5): AAGVIQSPRHLIKEKRETATLKCYPIPRHDTVYWYQQGPGQDPQFLISFYEKMQSDKGSIPDRFSAQQFSDYHSELNMSSLELGDSALYFCASTIGRDQETQYFGPGTRLLVL.